The entry below describes one T cell receptor beta chain. In this sample, this clonotype turned up a few times. Its antigen target is currently unknown. Nothing much larger sits one base from this clone, and base qualities are not available. This specimen comes from a study of T cells in Graves' hyperthyroidism and ophthalmopathy (dated by TCRdb to between 2017 and 2020). Turning to the overall study: To identify distinguishing TCR V-J signatures, a discovery cohort of around 100 patients was used, comprising some 45 with Graves' ophthalmopathy and roughly 60 with stable Graves' hyperthyroidism. Following sampling, methimazole starting at 30 mg daily was given to hyperthyroidism patients, and high-dose intravenous methylprednisolone was given to ophthalmopathy patients. The roughly 90 discovery patients were divided at random into training and test sets in a 7:3 ratio. According to the paper, TCR Vbeta CDR3 sequencing was carried out on some 130 peripheral blood samples, which came from fewer than 50 ophthalmopathy, 75 or so hyperthyroidism and roughly 17 progressor patients. Prospective prediction of ophthalmopathy was tested in an independent validation cohort consisting of roughly 20 hyperthyroidism patients and 17 patients who later progressed to ophthalmopathy. In several Graves' hyperthyroidism patients, the study also compared T-cell repertoires from thyroid tissue with T-cell repertoires from blood.

CDR1 WSHSY and CDR2 SAAADI are derived from the germline V gene. The CDR3 spans 14 residues, from the cysteine through the phenylalanine. Of all the DNA, just the CDR3 is kept, 42 bases in frame from base 1. Between the V and J ends, shortened by 2 bases and 3 bases respectively, the junction contains 7 bases. The TCR beta CDR3 regions were amplified from RNA transcripts. A first-round RT-PCR of the TCR CDR3 used the HTBI primer set with the Qiagen OneStep RT-PCR kit. Libraries were constructed in a second round of multiplex PCR, after which size selection and purification were performed. Paired-end sequencing of the libraries was performed with 100 bp reads on an Illumina HiSeq2000. Per the authors' processing: SOAPnuke was used to process the raw data, with reads discarded if the reads contained adapters or uncalled bases, had a mean Phred below 15, or lacked an exact constant-primer or identifier match. COPE v1.2.5 was used to merge the high-quality paired reads, and each unique nucleotide sequence was defined as a clonotype. MiTCR v1.1 was used to align the clonotypes against IMGT TRBV, TRBD and TRBJ reference segments. Only V-J combinations with frequency above 0.0001, covering 99% to 99.2% of repertoires, were analysed. A TCS score was defined as the ratio of F50 (clonal expansion) to E x V (chaos), with BLOSUM62-based TCRdist applied between CDR3 peptides within each V-J. Welch's t-statistics and random forest reduced fewer than 550 V-J features to fewer than 15, which were used in a naive Bayes classifier (R e1071). The Morisita-Horn index was used to measure how similar the thyroid and blood repertoires were. TCRdb reran the public reads through fastp at Q25 and MiXCR, keeping productive beta chains. Rows merge per CDR3 protein into single entries with the most common DNA and genes. TCRdb assigned the V and J calls; the authors' analysis was not used. The sample table lists 500,000 to 650,000 distinct CDR3 sequences, around 50% of them with a count of one. Around 47% of the sample is in the top ten clones.

Exclusion was applied to patients with uncontrolled infections, other autoimmune diseases, pregnancy or lactation. Diagnoses relied on clinical symptoms, serum thyroxine and TRAb, thyroid ultrasound and orbital computed tomography. Trizol reagent was used to extract total RNA, and RNA quality was then checked on an Agilent 2100 Bioanalyzer. General findings and caveats noted by the study authors: In validation, the model predicted progression to ophthalmopathy a median of roughly 6.1 months before onset, with over 55% sensitivity and about 75% specificity. Most expanded thyroid clonotypes (frequency above 0.001) were also detected in blood, a finding suggesting that blood repertoires may reflect thyroid immune responses. Sample size was not statistically predetermined, and blinding of investigators to group allocation was not performed. Ophthalmopathy was separated from stable hyperthyroidism by a 13 V-J signature model, with about 88% sensitivity and 81% to 82% specificity obtained in cross-validation and 80%/75% obtained in testing.

Input material: peripheral blood or thyroid tissue (not recorded which). This chain joins TRBV10-2 to TRBJ2-2, with no confident D gene call. The receptor was derived from an adult woman with Graves' disease, either hyperthyroidism or ophthalmopathy (not recorded which). The CDR3 region has the sequence CASSERVYTGELFF. In nucleotides, the sequence is TGCGCCAGCAGTGAGAGAGTTTACACCGGGGAGCTGTTTTTT.